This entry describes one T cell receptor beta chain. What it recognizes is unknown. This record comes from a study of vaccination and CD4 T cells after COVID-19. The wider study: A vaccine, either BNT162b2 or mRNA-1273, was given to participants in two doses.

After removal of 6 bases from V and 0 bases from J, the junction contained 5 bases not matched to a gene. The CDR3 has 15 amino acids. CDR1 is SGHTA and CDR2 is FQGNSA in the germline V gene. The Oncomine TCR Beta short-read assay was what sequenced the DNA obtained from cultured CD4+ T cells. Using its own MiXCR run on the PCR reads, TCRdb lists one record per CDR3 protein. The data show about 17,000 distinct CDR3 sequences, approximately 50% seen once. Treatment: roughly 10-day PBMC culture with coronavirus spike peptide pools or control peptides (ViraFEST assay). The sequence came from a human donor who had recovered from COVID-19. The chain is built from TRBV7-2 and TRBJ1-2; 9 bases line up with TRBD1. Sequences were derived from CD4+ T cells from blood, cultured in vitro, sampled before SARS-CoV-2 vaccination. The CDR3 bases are TGTGCCAGCAGACAGGGGACAGGGTCTAACTATGGCTACACCTTC. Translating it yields CASRQGTGSNYGYTF.